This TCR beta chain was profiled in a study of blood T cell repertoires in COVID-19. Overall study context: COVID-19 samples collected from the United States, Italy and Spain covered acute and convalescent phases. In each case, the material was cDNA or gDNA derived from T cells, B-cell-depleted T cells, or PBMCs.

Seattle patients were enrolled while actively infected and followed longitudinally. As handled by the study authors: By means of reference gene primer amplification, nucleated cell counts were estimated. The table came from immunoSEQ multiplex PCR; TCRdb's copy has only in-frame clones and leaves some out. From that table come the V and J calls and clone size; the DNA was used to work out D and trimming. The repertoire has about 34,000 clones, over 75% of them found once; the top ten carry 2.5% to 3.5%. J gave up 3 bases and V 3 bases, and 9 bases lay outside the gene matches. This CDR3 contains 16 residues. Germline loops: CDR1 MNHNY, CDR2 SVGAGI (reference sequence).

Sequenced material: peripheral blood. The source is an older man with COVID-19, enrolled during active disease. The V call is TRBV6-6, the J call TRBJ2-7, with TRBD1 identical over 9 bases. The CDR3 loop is CASSYPSGTGSYEQYF. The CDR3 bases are TGTGCCAGCAGTTATCCCTCCGGGACAGGGAGCTACGAGCAGTACTTC.